The 9 T cell receptor beta chains below all came from one sample that was sequenced in a study of T cells after yellow fever vaccination. A single record per CDR3 protein comes from TCRdb applying MiXCR to the 5' RACE reads. This table has 5,000 or so distinct CDR3 sequences, less than 4.5% appearing once. The source material was PBMCs, either bulk or a sorted T-cell subset (CD4+, CD8+, memory, or dextramer-sorted; not recorded which), sampled 15 days after the yellow fever booster vaccination. The receptors stem from a man aged 30 to 39 who received the YFV17D yellow fever vaccine.

The table lists this clonotype with many counts. The V and J genes are TRBV7-3 and TRBJ2-2; 7 positions match TRBD1. The V gene end was trimmed by 5 bases and the J gene end by 6 bases; junction bases not matched to a gene: 15. CDR3 size: 17 residues. Germline V gene lookup returns CDR1 SGHTA and CDR2 FQGTGA. CDR3 protein: CASSPQPSGQLAGELFF. The CDR3 DNA sequence: TGTGCCAGCAGCCCGCAACCATCGGGACAGTTAGCCGGGGAGCTGTTTTTT.

The chain uses TRBV20-1 and TRBJ1-4; weak D call: TRBD1 (6 bases). CDR1 is DFQATT and CDR2 is SNEGSKA in the germline V gene (reference sequence). This CDR3 comprises 14 residues. The ends were cut back, 0 bases at V and 6 bases at J, with 11 bases in the middle. CDR3 DNA: TGCAGTGCTAGAGATCTGACAGGTTATGAAAAACTGTTTTTT. This encodes CSARDLTGYEKLFF.

This clonotype was recorded many times. The chain is built from TRBV29-1 and TRBJ2-5; 14 bases fit TRBD2. Germline CDR1 SQVTM, CDR2 ANQGSEA. This CDR3 region has 12 residues. Losses at the gene ends were 7 bases for V and 11 bases for J; bases not matched to a gene: 6. CDR3 protein: CSGGTSGSGQYF. DNA of the CDR3: TGCAGCGGGGGGACTAGCGGGAGTGGTCAGTACTTC.

This clonotype is labeled medium-sized. The genes are TRBV5-1 and TRBJ2-2; 8 positions match TRBD2. The germline V gene encodes CDR1 SGHRS and CDR2 YFSETQ. J gave up 7 bases and V 2 bases, and 10 bases lay outside the gene matches. This CDR3 is built from 16 residues. CDR3 sequence reads: CASSLTESGSGGELFF. The CDR3 DNA reads as TGCGCCAGCAGCTTAACCGAAAGCGGGAGCGGCGGGGAGCTGTTTTTT. The full variable domain, its missing parts supplied by reference TRBV5-1 and TRBJ2-2, is KAGVTQTPRYLIKTRGQQVTLSCSPISGHRSVSWYQQTPGQGLQFLFEYFSETQRNKGNFPGRFSGRQFSNSRSEMNVSTLELGDSALYLCASSLTESGSGGELFFGEGSRLTVL.

This clonotype was seen repeatedly, ten times or more. The chain joins TRBV10-3 to TRBJ1-2; D possibly corresponds to TRBD1 (6 bases). Germline assignment: CDR1 ENHRY and CDR2 SYGVKD. V was clipped by 4 bases and J by 4 bases, with 16 bases between them. This CDR3 contains 15 residues. CDR3 in DNA: TGTGCCATCAGTGCCCAGACAGGACCCGGCTATGGCTACACCTTC. Its translation: CAISAQTGPGYGYTF.

This clonotype has a count of ten or more. V gene TRBV5-1 combines with J gene TRBJ2-7; D is uncertain. The CDR3 covers 14 residues. V was trimmed by 4 bases and J by 0 bases, leaving 11 bases between them. CDR1 and CDR2 from the germline V gene are SGHRS and YFSETQ. CDR3 residues: CASSPGLNSYEQYF. CDR3 DNA sequence: TGCGCCAGCAGCCCGGGTCTCAACTCCTACGAGCAGTACTTC. The entire variable domain, with the rest obtained from reference TRBV5-1 and TRBJ2-7, is as follows: KAGVTQTPRYLIKTRGQQVTLSCSPISGHRSVSWYQQTPGQGLQFLFEYFSETQRNKGNFPGRFSGRQFSNSRSEMNVSTLELGDSALYLCASSPGLNSYEQYFGPGTRLTVT.

This clonotype was picked up many times. CDR3 nucleotides: TGTGCCAGCAGTTTAAGGTCGCGGGAGTTAGCAGATACGCAGTATTTT. This translates into CASSLRSRELADTQYF. The chain carries TRBV27 and TRBJ2-3; 7 nucleotides align to TRBD2. J was trimmed by 4 bases and V by 2 bases; bases with no gene match: 9. Germline CDR1 is MNHEY and CDR2 is SMNVEV (reference sequence). The CDR3 loop spans 16 amino acids.

This clonotype appeared many times. The chain is built from TRBV7-6 and TRBJ2-5; no definite D call. Trimming took off 0 bases at V and 5 bases at J, with 4 bases between the two ends. Germline V gives CDR1 SGHVS, CDR2 FNYEAQ. The CDR3 sequence is 12 residues long. The CDR3 region is CASSLAVETQYF. The CDR3 DNA sequence: TGTGCCAGCAGCTTAGCGGTGGAGACCCAGTACTTC.

The table lists this clonotype with many counts. The J gene is TRBJ2-2, the V gene TRBV7-6, with TRBD2 identical over 9 bases. In germline, CDR1 is SGHVS, CDR2 FNYEAQ. Trimming took 6 bases from V and 4 from J; bases not matched to a gene: 9. This CDR3 is 16 amino acids long. CDR3 nucleotides: TGTGCCAGCAGAATAGGGCTAGCGGGAATCACCGGGGAGCTGTTTTTT. Translating it yields CASRIGLAGITGELFF. The full variable domain, with the rest looked up from reference TRBV7-6 and TRBJ2-2, is GAGVSQSPRYKVTKRGQDVALRCDPISGHVSLYWYRQALGQGPEFLTYFNYEAQQDKSGLPNDRFSAERPEGSISTLTIQRTEQRDSAMYRCASRIGLAGITGELFFGEGSRLTVL.